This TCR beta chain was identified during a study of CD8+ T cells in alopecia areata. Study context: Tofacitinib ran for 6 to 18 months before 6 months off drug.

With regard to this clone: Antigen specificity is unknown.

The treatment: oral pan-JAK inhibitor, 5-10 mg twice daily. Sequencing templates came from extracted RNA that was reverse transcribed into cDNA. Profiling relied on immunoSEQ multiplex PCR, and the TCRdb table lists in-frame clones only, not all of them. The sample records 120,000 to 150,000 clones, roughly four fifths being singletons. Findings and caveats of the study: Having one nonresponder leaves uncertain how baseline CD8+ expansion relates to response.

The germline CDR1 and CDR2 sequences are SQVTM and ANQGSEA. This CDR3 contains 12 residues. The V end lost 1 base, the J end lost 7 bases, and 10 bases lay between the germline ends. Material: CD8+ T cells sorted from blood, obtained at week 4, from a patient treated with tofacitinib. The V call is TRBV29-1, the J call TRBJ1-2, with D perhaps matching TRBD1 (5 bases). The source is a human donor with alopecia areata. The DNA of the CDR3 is TGCAGCGTTGAAGTCGGGGGTTTTGGCTACACCTTC. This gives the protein CSVEVGGFGYTF.